The 16 T cell receptor beta chains below come from one sample, sequenced in a study of human T cells and chemical hapten exposure. As for time point: patch test 2, 6 weeks after DPC sensitization. Treatment: therapeutic diphenylcyclopropenone sensitization with weekly scalp DPC. TCRdb redid the calling of the RACE reads with MiXCR, one entry per CDR3 protein. The table lists some 79,000 distinct CDR3 sequences, around 9.3% of them singletons. The specimen comprised whole blood, sampled in connection with sensitization to the hapten diphenylcyclopropenone (DPC). These receptor sequences come from a woman aged 45-65 years with alopecia areata. Some clones in this sample may be carry-over from other donors' samples.

The rearrangement links TRBV9 to TRBJ1-1, with D possibly being TRBD1 (5 bases). The CDR3 sequence is 13 residues long. V was cut by 4 bases and J by 3 bases, with 10 bases left in between. Germline CDR1 and CDR2: SGDLS and YYNGEE. CDR3 sequence (DNA): TGTGCCAGCAGCCCCCCGGGGGACACTGAAGCTTTCTTT. Translation: CASSPPGDTEAFF.

Only a few counts were recorded for this clonotype. The V gene is TRBV7-2, the J gene TRBJ2-7; the D is unclear. The CDR3 loop spans 11 amino acids. Germline loops: CDR1 SGHTA, CDR2 FQGNSA. V lost 0 bases, J lost 6 bases, and 3 bases lay in between. The CDR3 bases are TGTGCCAGCAGCTTAGCGCTCGAGCAGTACTTC. Translation gives CASSLALEQYF.

The chain employs TRBV7-9 and TRBJ2-3; D is undetermined. Per germline, CDR1 SEHNR and CDR2 FQNEAQ (reference sequence). Trimming cost V 5 bases and J 5 bases, with 8 bases left between them. The CDR3 runs 12 residues. The CDR3 region is CASSPSRDTQYF. The CDR3 DNA follows: TGTGCCAGCAGCCCTTCACGAGATACGCAGTATTTT.

There are many counts of this clonotype. The chain links TRBV6-6 to TRBJ2-1; maybe TRBD2 (7 bases). V lost 8 bases, J lost 13 bases, and 18 bases lay in between. This CDR3 contains 12 residues. Germline V gene sequence: CDR1 MNHNY, CDR2 SVGAGI (reference sequence). The CDR3 DNA reads as TGTGCCAGCGGGGGAGGGGGGAACCCCCAGTTCTTC. Residues: CASGGGGNPQFF.

Comments on this clonotype: This may come from a read error, since a much larger clone is one base off. V usage is TRBV20-1 and J usage is TRBJ2-7, with D unclear. The CDR3 sequence is 11 residues long. Germline V CDR1 and CDR2: DFQATT, SNEGSKA (reference sequence). CDR3 in amino acids: CSAQRSYERYF. In DNA, the CDR3 is TGCAGTGCTCAACGCTCCTACGAGCGGTACTTC.

In its sample, this clonotype was seen many times. V and J are TRBV5-1 and TRBJ2-6, with D tentatively TRBD1 (6 bases). CDR3 size: 16 residues. V gave up 3 bases and J gave up 0 bases, with 10 bases separating them. The germline V gene encodes CDR1 SGHRS and CDR2 YFSETQ. CDR3 coding DNA: TGCGCCAGCAGCTCTACAGGGAACTCTGGGGCCAACGTCCTGACTTTC. This gives the protein CASSSTGNSGANVLTF.

This clonotype was detected only a few times. This rearrangement joins TRBV19 to TRBJ1-5; TRBD1 aligns across 8 bases. The CDR3 covers 12 residues. CDR1 and CDR2 (germline): LNHDA, SQIVND (reference sequence). With 9 bases clipped from V and 6 bases from J, the junction kept 4 bases outside the gene matches. The CDR3 sequence is CASGTGRQPQHF. CDR3 nucleotides: TGTGCCAGCGGGACAGGTCGTCAGCCCCAGCATTTT.

The chain employs TRBV20-1 and TRBJ2-1, with TRBD1 identical over 12 bases. Germline CDR1 and CDR2: DFQATT and SNEGSKA (reference sequence). Trimming at V came to 3 bases and at J to 7 bases, leaving 7 bases not matched to a gene. The CDR3 is 15 amino acids. The CDR3 coding sequence is TGCAGTGCTAGGGCCGGGACAGGGGGCTTGAATGAGCAGTTCTTC. It encodes CSARAGTGGLNEQFF.

This clonotype appeared many times. The chain recombines TRBV15 with TRBJ2-1; 7 nucleotides match TRBD2. Germline V CDR1 and CDR2: LNHNV, YYDKDF (reference sequence). The CDR3 runs to 14 residues. V was clipped by 0 bases and J by 5 bases; unmatched bases: 1. CDR3 DNA sequence: TGTGCCACCAGCAGAGACCTAGCGGACAATGAGCAGTTCTTC. Translated: CATSRDLADNEQFF.

The rearrangement links TRBV5-5 to TRBJ1-5; weak D call: TRBD1 (6 bases). The CDR3 spans 15 residues. Germline loops: CDR1 SGHKS, CDR2 YYEKEE (reference sequence). V dropped 5 bases and J dropped 9 bases, with 21 bases sitting between them. CDR3 sequence: CASSQNGGGPRPQHF. The CDR3 DNA is TGTGCCAGCAGTCAGAACGGGGGCGGTCCGAGGCCCCAGCATTTT.

The rearrangement links TRBV18 to TRBJ2-2, with TRBD1 identical over 11 bases. The V and J ends lost 6 bases and 4 bases, in that order; junction bases with no gene match: 4. The CDR3 totals 15 residues. Germline CDR1 and CDR2: KGHSH and LQKENI. CDR3 residues: CASSFGTGGTGELFF. CDR3 nucleotide sequence: TGTGCCAGCTCGTTTGGGACAGGGGGCACCGGGGAGCTGTTTTTT.

The chain links TRBV7-9 to TRBJ2-7; perhaps TRBD2 as D (5 bases). V was trimmed by 0 bases and J by 6 bases, leaving 12 bases between them. Germline V gene data show CDR1 as SEHNR and CDR2 as FQNEAQ (reference sequence). CDR3 size: 14 residues. The CDR3 here is CASSLAGVPGEQYF. CDR3 sequence (DNA): TGTGCCAGCAGCTTAGCGGGAGTCCCGGGCGAGCAGTACTTC.

A remark on this clonotype: This may stem from a read error, because a much larger clone lies one nucleotide away. The rearrangement links TRBV29-1 to TRBJ2-1, with D perhaps TRBD1 or TRBD2 (5 bases each). The length of the CDR3 is 12 residues. Germline V lookup: CDR1 SQVTM, CDR2 ANQGSEA. CDR3 region: CGVAPGHNEQFF. Written as DNA, the CDR3 is TGCGGCGTTGCTCCGGGGCACAATGAGCAGTTCTTC.

The V call is TRBV30, the J call TRBJ1-2, with D unresolved. CDR1 is GTSNPN and CDR2 is SVGIG in the germline V gene (reference sequence). This CDR3 contains 13 residues. Trimming cost V 4 bases and J 2 bases, with 11 bases left between them. The CDR3 loop is CAWTVRFNYGYTF. The CDR3 bases are TGTGCCTGGACTGTACGATTCAACTATGGCTACACCTTC.

J is TRBJ1-4 and V is TRBV30; D unresolved. The CDR3 is 12 residues long. The ends were cut back, 4 bases at V and 8 bases at J, with 11 bases in the middle. CDR1 and CDR2 (germline): GTSNPN, SVGIG (reference sequence). DNA for the CDR3: TGTGCCTGGAAAAGGGTGGGCGAAAAACTGTTTTTT. Translating gives CAWKRVGEKLFF.

The gene calls are TRBV18 and TRBJ2-3, with TRBD2 identical over 8 bases. The CDR3 is 14 residues long. With 6 bases clipped from V and 3 bases from J, the junction kept 5 bases outside the gene matches. Germline CDR1 and CDR2: KGHSH and LQKENI. DNA of the CDR3: TGTGCCAGCTCGGAACTAGCGGATACAGATACGCAGTATTTT. This codes for CASSELADTDTQYF.